The next 13 T cell receptor beta chains were all read from a single sample in a study of T-cell memory formation after mild COVID-19. Via MiXCR, TCRdb re-called the 5' RACE reads, giving one row per CDR3 protein. The sample carries 550,000 to 600,000 distinct CDR3 sequences, roughly 21% recorded once. The sample comprised PBMCs or a T cell subset sorted from them (not recorded which). These receptors all come from an adult woman who had mild COVID-19 (a few samples of this study predate the infection). Cell type and time point are not known.

In its sample, this clonotype was seen a few times. The chain combines TRBV5-1 with TRBJ1-1, with 10 bases aligning to TRBD1. Germline V CDR1 and CDR2: SGHRS, YFSETQ. V shed 5 bases, J shed 7 bases, and the junction held 8 bases outside the gene matches. This CDR3 contains 14 residues. CDR3 residues: CASSAGQGRGEAFF. In nucleotides, the CDR3 is TGCGCCAGCAGTGCGGGACAGGGGCGCGGTGAAGCTTTCTTT.

The CDR3 sequence is CASSRDSISEQFF. The CDR3 DNA sequence: TGTGCCAGCAGCCGGGACTCGATCAGTGAGCAGTTCTTC. This chain joins TRBV6-2 or TRBV6-3 and TRBJ2-1; maybe TRBD2 (6 bases). This CDR3 is built from 13 residues. Germline-derived CDR1 and CDR2 are MNHEY and SVGEGT. Trimming pared 6 bases from V and 9 bases from J, leaving 15 bases between.

The chain is built from TRBV27 and TRBJ1-1, with 10 bases fitting TRBD1. Trimming took 5 bases from V and 4 from J; bases not matched to a gene: 7. This CDR3 spans 15 amino acids. Per germline, CDR1 MNHEY and CDR2 SMNVEV (reference sequence). The chain's CDR3 is CASSRADRGLTEAFF. DNA of the CDR3: TGTGCCAGCAGTCGAGCCGACAGGGGGCTCACTGAAGCTTTCTTT.

This clonotype was found a few times. The V gene is TRBV2, the J gene TRBJ2-1; D not certain. Germline CDR1 and CDR2: SNHLY and FYNNEI. V dropped 5 bases and J dropped 0 bases, with 8 bases sitting between them. The CDR3 runs 14 residues. The CDR3 region has the DNA TGTGCCAGCAGTCGACAAAGCTCCTACAATGAGCAGTTCTTC. Encoded protein: CASSRQSSYNEQFF.

The rearrangement joins TRBV24-1 to TRBJ2-2; 10 nucleotides align to TRBD1. Germline trimming cut 0 bases from V and 4 bases from J; bases unmatched to any gene: 4. Germline CDR1 is KGHDR and CDR2 is SFDVKD. The CDR3 is 17 residues long. CDR3 sequence reads: CATSDLPGTGVTGELFF. In nucleotides, the CDR3 is TGTGCCACCAGTGATTTGCCCGGGACAGGGGTCACCGGGGAGCTGTTTTTT.

This clonotype has only a few counts. The chain recombines TRBV3-2 with TRBJ2-7; no DNA check was done on the table's D call, TRBD2. TRBV3-2 has pseudogene status. This CDR3 region has 16 residues. The CDR3: CASTWGPSGREDEQYF. For the CDR3, the DNA is TGTGCCAGCACCTGGGGCCCTAGCGGGAGAGAGGATGAGCAGTACTTC.

This sequence joins TRBV7-9 and TRBJ1-6, with 11 positions matching TRBD1. This CDR3 contains 15 residues. The germline V gene encodes CDR1 SEHNR and CDR2 FQNEAQ (reference sequence). The V and J ends lost 6 bases and 7 bases, in that order; junction bases with no gene match: 5. Written as DNA, the CDR3 is TGTGCCAGCAGACCCGGGACAGGGGGAAATTCACCCCTCCACTTT. It is translated as CASRPGTGGNSPLHF.

This clonotype turned up a few times. The chain combines TRBV11-1 with TRBJ1-1, with 7 bases that match TRBD1. Germline V gives CDR1 SGHAT, CDR2 FQDESV (reference sequence). The CDR3 sequence is 14 residues long. Losses at the gene ends were 5 bases for V and 4 bases for J; bases not matched to a gene: 7. CDR3 sequence reads: CASSATGEVTEAFF. The CDR3 nucleotides read TGTGCCAGCAGCGCAACAGGGGAGGTCACTGAAGCTTTCTTT.

The chain uses TRBV7-9 and TRBJ2-3; D perhaps matches TRBD2 (6 bases). V dropped 4 bases and J dropped 6 bases, with 17 bases sitting between them. Germline V gives CDR1 SEHNR, CDR2 FQNEAQ (reference sequence). CDR3 length: 15 residues. DNA for the CDR3: TGTGCCAGCAGCTCCATCACCGGGACTGGCGATACGCAGTATTTT. This encodes CASSSITGTGDTQYF.

V is TRBV6-5 and J is TRBJ2-7; possible D gene TRBD2, 6 bases. The CDR3 runs to 15 residues. Trimming shortened V by 8 bases and J by 2 bases, and 19 bases separated the two germline ends. The germline gives CDR1 MNHEY, CDR2 SVGAGI. This CDR3 is CASAKAASAPYEQYF. In nucleotides, the CDR3 is TGTGCCAGCGCCAAAGCGGCTAGCGCGCCCTACGAGCAGTACTTC.

This clonotype was seen more than once but under ten times. The CDR3 nucleotides read TGTGCCAGCAGTTACGGACTAGATCAGCCCCAGCATTTT. Amino acids: CASSYGLDQPQHF. The chain employs TRBV12-3 or TRBV12-4 and TRBJ1-5; the D is unclear. CDR3 length: 13 residues. Trimming stripped 4 bases from V and 5 bases from J, with 9 bases between.

The sample holds a few counts of this clonotype. V and J are TRBV7-6 and TRBJ2-6; tentative D call: TRBD1 (6 bases). The CDR3 covers 19 residues. V dropped 5 bases and J dropped 2 bases, with 22 bases sitting between them. CDR1 is SGHVS, CDR2 FNYEAQ, per germline. CDR3 protein: CASSDPRQATKAGANVLTF. As DNA, the CDR3 is TGTGCCAGCAGCGATCCCAGACAGGCCACTAAGGCTGGGGCCAACGTCCTGACTTTC.

This clonotype was found a few times. V is TRBV12-3 or TRBV12-4 and J is TRBJ2-2, with 7 bases lining up with TRBD1. The CDR3 is 17 residues long. V gave up 6 bases and J gave up 1 base; unmatched junction bases: 11. The CDR3 sequence: CASSSPLGQVNTGELFF. The CDR3 nucleotides read TGTGCCAGCAGCTCACCTTTAGGACAGGTGAACACCGGGGAGCTGTTTTTT.